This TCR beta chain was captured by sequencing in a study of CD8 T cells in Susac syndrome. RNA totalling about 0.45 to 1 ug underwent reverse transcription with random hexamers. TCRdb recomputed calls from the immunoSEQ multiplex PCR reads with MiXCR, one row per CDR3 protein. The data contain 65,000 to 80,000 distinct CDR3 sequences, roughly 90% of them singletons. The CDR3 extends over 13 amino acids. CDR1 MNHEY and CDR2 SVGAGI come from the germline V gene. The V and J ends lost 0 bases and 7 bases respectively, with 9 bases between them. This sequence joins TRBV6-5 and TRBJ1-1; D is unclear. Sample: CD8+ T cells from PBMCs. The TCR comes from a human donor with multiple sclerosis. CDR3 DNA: TGTGCCAGCAGTTACTCGAGAGGGAGTGAAGCTTTCTTT. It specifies CASSYSRGSEAFF.